This T cell receptor beta chain was sequenced for a study of CD8 T cells in ankylosing spondylitis. Each CDR3 protein gets one entry after TCRdb re-called the 5' RACE reads with MiXCR. Seen here are about 96,000 distinct CDR3 sequences, 27% observed once, and the top ten hold less than 60%. Study conclusions and caveats: Earlier work had already found some motif variants in reactive arthritis synovial fluid and blood. Among TCR beta sequences, a motif of under ten highly homologous variants appeared characteristic of ankylosing spondylitis blood.

V lost 4 bases, J lost 0 bases, and 10 bases lay in between. CDR3 size: 15 residues. Germline CDR1 reads SGHRS; CDR2 reads YFSETQ. As to this clonotype: No antigen is known for it.

Sample: blood, either unsorted or a sorted T cell fraction (not recorded which). This TCR came from a male donor with ankylosing spondylitis or in good health (not recorded which). The chain couples TRBV5-1 to TRBJ2-2; D unclear. In DNA, the CDR3 is TGCGCCAGCAGCCCCCCTGCGGCGAACACCGGGGAGCTGTTTTTT. Translating gives CASSPPAANTGELFF.